Listed below are T cell receptor beta chains from one sample, sequenced in a study of shared clonotypes between healthy human individuals. TCRdb keeps only in-frame clones here, not all; method: immunoSEQ multiplex PCR. The sample gives 2 million to 2.5 million clones, 93% of which show up once; 0.36% is in the top ten. The sample consisted of naive CD4+ T cells from PBMCs. The source is a young man in good health. Some clones in this sample may be carry-over from other donors' samples. The CDR3 runs from the conserved cysteine through the conserved F or W. The D gene is left open where the match is weak. Size is omitted from some rows. Given values are once, few, many or a class for expanded clones.

CDR3 DNA,CDR3 protein,clone size,D gene,J gene,V gene
TGTGCCAGCAGTTTCTTTGGGGAGTGGTCCTACGAGCAGTACTTC,CASSFFGEWSYEQYF,NA,NA,TRBJ2-7,TRBV6-1
TGTGCCAGTAGTTCCCATAGCGGAGCCCCCTACGAGCAGTACTTC,CASSSHSGAPYEQYF,NA,NA,TRBJ2-7,TRBV19
TGTGCCAAGAGGACAGGGGGCAAAAACATTCAGTACTTC,CAKRTGGKNIQYF,NA,TRBD1,TRBJ2-4,TRBV25-1
TGCGCCAGCAGCGCCGGGACAGGGGGCTCCTACGAGCAGTACTTC,CASSAGTGGSYEQYF,NA,TRBD1,TRBJ2-7,TRBV5-1
TGTGCCAGCAGATCAACCGGGACTAGCCTAAAGAATGAGCAGTTCTTC,CASRSTGTSLKNEQFF,NA,TRBD2,TRBJ2-1,TRBV28
TGTGCCAGCAGCCAACTTGGCGGGAGGGCCTCGAACACCGGGGAGCTGTTTTTT,CASSQLGGRASNTGELFF,NA,TRBD2,TRBJ2-2,TRBV16
TGTGCCAGCAGCTTTTCACCGACAGGATCCTACGAGCAGTACTTC,CASSFSPTGSYEQYF,NA,NA,TRBJ2-7,TRBV11-2
TGCGCCAGCAGCAAAGGACAGGGGGGTAGGGAGACCCAGTACTTC,CASSKGQGGRETQYF,NA,TRBD1,TRBJ2-5,TRBV4-1
TGTGCCAGCAGCTTAGCAGGGGGCAGCTATGGCTACACCTTC,CASSLAGGSYGYTF,once,TRBD1,TRBJ1-2,TRBV7-9
TGTGCCAGCAGTCCCTCGGGATTAGCGTACACCGGGGAGCTGTTTTTT,CASSPSGLAYTGELFF,NA,NA,TRBJ2-2,TRBV28
TGTGCCTGGAGTGTGGTTCTTAGGGCTTCACCCCTCCACTTT,CAWSVVLRASPLHF,NA,NA,TRBJ1-6,TRBV30
TGCGCCAGCAGCGATACGACTGCAGGCACAGATACGCAGTATTTT,CASSDTTAGTDTQYF,NA,NA,TRBJ2-3,TRBV5-1
TGTGCCAGCACTCTACAGGGCCTCAACTATGGCTACACCTTC,CASTLQGLNYGYTF,NA,NA,TRBJ1-2,TRBV6-1
TGTGCCAGCAGCTTGAGCGGGAGCTACAATGAGCAGTTCTTC,CASSLSGSYNEQFF,once,TRBD2,TRBJ2-1,TRBV7-9
TGTGCCTGGAAGTGGGCAGGGGGTTCCTACAATGAGCAGTTCTTC,CAWKWAGGSYNEQFF,NA,TRBD1,TRBJ2-1,TRBV30
TGTGCCAGCAGCGTAGAGGGCTTCTACAATGAGCAGTTCTTC,CASSVEGFYNEQFF,NA,NA,TRBJ2-1,TRBV9
TGTGCCAGCAGCTTCGGTACCGGACAGACTATAGCCAAAAACATTCAGTACTTC,CASSFGTGQTIAKNIQYF,NA,NA,TRBJ2-4,TRBV5-4
TGTGCCAGTAGTATGCCTAGGACAGGGGTCGGTGAAAAACTGTTTTTT,CASSMPRTGVGEKLFF,once,TRBD1,TRBJ1-4,TRBV19
TGCGCCAGCAGCTTGGATTTGACAGCAAATGAGCAGTTCTTC,CASSLDLTANEQFF,NA,NA,TRBJ2-1,TRBV5-1
TGTGCCAGCAGACCAAGACTAGTGAGGACCGGGGAGCTGTTTTTT,CASRPRLVRTGELFF,once,NA,TRBJ2-2,TRBV28
TGTGCCAGCAGCCCCGGGCCCTTTAATGAAAAACTGTTTTTT,CASSPGPFNEKLFF,NA,NA,TRBJ1-4,TRBV7-2
TGTGCCACAAAAAGTGGGGGTCTGGCCCAAGGGAAGCAGTACTTC,CATKSGGLAQGKQYF,NA,NA,TRBJ2-7,TRBV28
TGTGCCAGCACCACCGGGGGGGCGCAGTCCTACCAGGTCTACGAGCAGTACTTC,CASTTGGAQSYQVYEQYF,NA,TRBD2,TRBJ2-7,TRBV28
TGTGCCAGCAGCCATCGGGACAGGGACTACGAGCAGTACTTC,CASSHRDRDYEQYF,NA,TRBD1,TRBJ2-7,TRBV4-2